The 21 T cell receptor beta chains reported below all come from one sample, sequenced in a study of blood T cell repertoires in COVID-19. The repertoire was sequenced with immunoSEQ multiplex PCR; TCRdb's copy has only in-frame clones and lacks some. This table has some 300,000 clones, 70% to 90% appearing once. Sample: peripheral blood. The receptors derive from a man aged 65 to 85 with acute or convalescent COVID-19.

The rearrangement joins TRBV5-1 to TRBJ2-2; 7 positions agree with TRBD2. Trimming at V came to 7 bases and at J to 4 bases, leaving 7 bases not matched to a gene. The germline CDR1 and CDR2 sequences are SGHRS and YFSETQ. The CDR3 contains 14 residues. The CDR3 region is CASSGSGTTGELFF. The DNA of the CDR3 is TGCGCCAGCTCCGGGAGCGGGACCACCGGGGAGCTGTTTTTT.

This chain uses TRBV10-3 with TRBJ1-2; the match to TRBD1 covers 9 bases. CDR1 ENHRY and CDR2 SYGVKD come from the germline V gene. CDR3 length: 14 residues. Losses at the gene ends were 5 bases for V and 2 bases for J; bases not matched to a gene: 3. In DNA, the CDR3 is TGTGCCATCAGTCTGACAGGGGGAAACTATGGCTACACCTTC. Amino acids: CAISLTGGNYGYTF.

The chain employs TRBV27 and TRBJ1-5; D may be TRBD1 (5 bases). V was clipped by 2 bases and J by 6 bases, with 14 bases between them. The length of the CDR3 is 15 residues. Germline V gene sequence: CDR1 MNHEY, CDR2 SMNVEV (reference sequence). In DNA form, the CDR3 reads TGTGCCAGCAGTTTAGGGGCGGGCGGGAGTCAGCCCCAGCATTTT. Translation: CASSLGAGGSQPQHF.

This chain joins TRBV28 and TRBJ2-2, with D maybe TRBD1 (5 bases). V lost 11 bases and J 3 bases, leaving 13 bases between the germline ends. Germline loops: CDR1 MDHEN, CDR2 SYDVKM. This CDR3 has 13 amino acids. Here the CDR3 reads CAALQGYTGELFF. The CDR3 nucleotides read TGTGCCGCTCTGCAGGGATACACCGGGGAGCTGTTTTTT.

Written as DNA, the CDR3 is TGTGCCACCAGTAGCAGGGGGCGAACCGGGGAGCTGTTTTTT. The encoded protein is CATSSRGRTGELFF. This rearrangement joins TRBV24-1 to TRBJ2-2; 8 bases are shared with TRBD1. The CDR3 is made up of 14 amino acids. The V gene's germline CDR1 is KGHDR and CDR2 SFDVKD. The trim removed 6 bases at V and 5 bases at J, leaving 4 bases unmatched.

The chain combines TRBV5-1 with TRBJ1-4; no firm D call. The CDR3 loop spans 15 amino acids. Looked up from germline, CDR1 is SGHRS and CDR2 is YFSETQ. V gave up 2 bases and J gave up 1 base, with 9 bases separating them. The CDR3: CASSFSEGTNEKLFF. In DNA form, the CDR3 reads TGCGCCAGCAGCTTCTCCGAGGGAACTAATGAAAAACTGTTTTTT.

As DNA, the CDR3 is TGTGCCAGCAGCTTGACTAGCGGGAGGGGGTACGAGCAGTACTTC. Amino acid sequence: CASSLTSGRGYEQYF. This sequence joins TRBV7-2 and TRBJ2-7, with TRBD2 matching over 14 bases. V gave up 3 bases and J gave up 4 bases; unmatched junction bases: 2. The CDR3 contains 15 residues. CDR1 and CDR2 (germline): SGHTA, FQGNSA.

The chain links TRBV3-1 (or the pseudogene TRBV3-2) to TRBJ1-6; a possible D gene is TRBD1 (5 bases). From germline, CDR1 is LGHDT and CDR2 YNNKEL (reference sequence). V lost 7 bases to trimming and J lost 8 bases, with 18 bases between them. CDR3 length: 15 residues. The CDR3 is CASTPTGLPDSPLHF. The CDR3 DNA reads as TGTGCCAGCACCCCAACAGGCTTACCGGATTCACCCCTCCACTTT.

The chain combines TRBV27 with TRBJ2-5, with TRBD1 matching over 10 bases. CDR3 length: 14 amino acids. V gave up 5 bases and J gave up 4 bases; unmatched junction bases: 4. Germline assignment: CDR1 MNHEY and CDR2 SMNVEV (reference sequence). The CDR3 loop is CASSTRQGAETQYF. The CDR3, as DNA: TGTGCCAGCAGTACCCGACAGGGGGCAGAGACCCAGTACTTC.

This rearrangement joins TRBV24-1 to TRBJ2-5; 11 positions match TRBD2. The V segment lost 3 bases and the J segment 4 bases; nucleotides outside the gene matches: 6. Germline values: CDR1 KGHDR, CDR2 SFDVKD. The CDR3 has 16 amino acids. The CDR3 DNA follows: TGTGCCACCAGTGATGCCGGGACTAGCGGCTTAGAGACCCAGTACTTC. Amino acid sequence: CATSDAGTSGLETQYF.

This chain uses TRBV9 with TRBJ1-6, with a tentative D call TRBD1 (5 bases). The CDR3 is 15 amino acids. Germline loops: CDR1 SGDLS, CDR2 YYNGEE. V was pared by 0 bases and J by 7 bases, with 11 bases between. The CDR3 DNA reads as TGTGCCAGCAGCGTAGACGACAGAACAAATTCACCCCTCCACTTT. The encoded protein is CASSVDDRTNSPLHF.

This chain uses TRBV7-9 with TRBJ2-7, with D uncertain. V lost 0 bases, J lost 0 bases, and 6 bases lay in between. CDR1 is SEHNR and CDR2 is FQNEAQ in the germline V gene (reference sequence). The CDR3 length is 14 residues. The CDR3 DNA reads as TGTGCCAGCAGCTTAGCGGGCACCTCCTACGAGCAGTACTTC. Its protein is CASSLAGTSYEQYF.

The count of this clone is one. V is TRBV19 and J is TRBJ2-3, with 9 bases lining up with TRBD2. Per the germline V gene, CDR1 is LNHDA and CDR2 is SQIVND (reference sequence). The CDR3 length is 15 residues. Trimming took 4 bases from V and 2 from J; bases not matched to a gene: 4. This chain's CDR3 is CASSRAGGDTDTQYF. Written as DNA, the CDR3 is TGTGCCAGTAGTAGAGCGGGAGGCGACACAGATACGCAGTATTTT. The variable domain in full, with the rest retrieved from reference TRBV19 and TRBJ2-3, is DGGITQSPKYLFRKEGQNVTLSCEQNLNHDAMYWYRQDPGQGLRLIYYSQIVNDFQKGDIAEGYSVSREKKESFPLTVTSAQKNPTAFYLCASSRAGGDTDTQYFGPGTRLTVL.

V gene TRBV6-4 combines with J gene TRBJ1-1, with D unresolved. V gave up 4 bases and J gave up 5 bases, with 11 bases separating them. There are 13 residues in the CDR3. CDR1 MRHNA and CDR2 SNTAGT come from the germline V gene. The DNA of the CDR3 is TGTGCCAGCAGTGTGAGGAGAGGGACTGAAGCTTTCTTT. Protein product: CASSVRRGTEAFF.

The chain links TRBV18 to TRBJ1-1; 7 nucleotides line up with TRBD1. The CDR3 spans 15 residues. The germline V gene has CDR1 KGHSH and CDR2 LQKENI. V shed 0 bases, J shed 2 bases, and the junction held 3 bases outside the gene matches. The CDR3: CASSPPGTVNTEAFF. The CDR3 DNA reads TGTGCCAGCTCACCACCCGGGACAGTTAACACTGAAGCTTTCTTT.

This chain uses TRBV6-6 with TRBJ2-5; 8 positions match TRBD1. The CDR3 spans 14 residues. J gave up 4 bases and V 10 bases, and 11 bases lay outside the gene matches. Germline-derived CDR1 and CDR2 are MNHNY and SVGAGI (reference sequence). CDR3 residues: CATRPRQGSETQYF. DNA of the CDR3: TGTGCCACCCGGCCCCGACAGGGGTCAGAGACCCAGTACTTC.

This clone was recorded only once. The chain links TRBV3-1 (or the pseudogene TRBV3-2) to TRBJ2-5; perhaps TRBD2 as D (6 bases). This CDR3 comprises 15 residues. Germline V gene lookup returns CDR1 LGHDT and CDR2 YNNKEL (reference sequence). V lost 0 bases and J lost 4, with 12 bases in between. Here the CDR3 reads CASSQDHSGRETQYF. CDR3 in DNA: TGTGCCAGCAGCCAAGATCATAGCGGAAGAGAGACCCAGTACTTC.

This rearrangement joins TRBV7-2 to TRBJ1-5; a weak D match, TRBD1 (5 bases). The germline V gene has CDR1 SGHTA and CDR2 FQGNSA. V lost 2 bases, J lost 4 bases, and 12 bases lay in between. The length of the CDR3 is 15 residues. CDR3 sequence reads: CASSLSRQKNQPQHF. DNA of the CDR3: TGTGCCAGCAGCTTATCTCGACAGAAGAATCAGCCCCAGCATTTT.

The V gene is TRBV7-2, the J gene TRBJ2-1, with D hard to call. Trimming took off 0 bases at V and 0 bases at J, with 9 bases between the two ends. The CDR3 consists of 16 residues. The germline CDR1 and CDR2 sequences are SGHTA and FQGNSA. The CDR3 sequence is CASSLASLSSYNEQFF. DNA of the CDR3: TGTGCCAGCAGCTTAGCGTCTCTCAGCTCCTACAATGAGCAGTTCTTC.

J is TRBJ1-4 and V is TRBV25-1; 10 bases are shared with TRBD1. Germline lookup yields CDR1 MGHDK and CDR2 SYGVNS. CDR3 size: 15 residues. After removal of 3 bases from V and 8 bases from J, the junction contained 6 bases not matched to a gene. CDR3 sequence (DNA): TGTGCCAGCAGTGATCCGGGACAGGGGCCCGAAAAACTGTTTTTT. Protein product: CASSDPGQGPEKLFF.

CDR3 sequence (DNA): TGTGCCAGCAGCAACTGGGACAGGGCTGGAAACACCATATATTTT. It specifies CASSNWDRAGNTIYF. This rearrangement joins TRBV9 to TRBJ1-3, with 9 bases lining up with TRBD1. This CDR3 region has 15 residues. Losses at the gene ends were 4 bases for V and 2 bases for J; bases not matched to a gene: 4. Germline CDR1 and CDR2: SGDLS and YYNGEE. Variable domain in full (rest from reference TRBV9 and TRBJ1-3): DSGVTQTPKHLITATGQRVTLRCSPRSGDLSVYWYQQSLDQGLQFLIQYYNGEERAKGNILERFSAQQFPDLHSELNLSSLELGDSALYFCASSNWDRAGNTIYFGEGSWLTVV.